These 18 T cell receptor beta chains share one sample of origin, sequenced in a study of cytomegalovirus exposure and HLA in healthy donors. Sequencing used immunoSEQ multiplex PCR; TCRdb keeps in-frame clones, though not all of them. The repertoire holds a few hundred thousand clones, almost 90% seen once, with 0.37% in the top ten. Material: PBMCs. Receptors were obtained from a young woman in good health and CMV-seronegative.

J is TRBJ1-2 and V is TRBV28; 8 positions match TRBD1. This CDR3 is built from 13 residues. The V gene's germline CDR1 is MDHEN and CDR2 SYDVKM. V was clipped by 5 bases and J by 4 bases; unmatched bases: 3. Here the CDR3 reads CASSDRGGYGYTF. The CDR3 DNA reads as TGTGCCAGCAGTGACAGGGGCGGCTATGGCTACACCTTC.

V gene TRBV4-1 combines with J gene TRBJ2-5; no firm D call. The CDR3 has 15 amino acids. V was trimmed by 4 bases and J by 8 bases, leaving 20 bases between them. Looked up from germline, CDR1 is MGHRA and CDR2 is YSYEKL. This chain's CDR3 is CASSPYRADKRTQYF. The CDR3 DNA sequence: TGCGCCAGCAGCCCCTATAGAGCCGACAAGAGAACCCAGTACTTC.

This chain links TRBV19 with TRBJ2-7, with 8 bases fitting TRBD1. With V trimmed by 6 bases and J by 2 bases, 3 bases remained unmatched. The CDR3 length is 13 residues. Germline-derived CDR1 and CDR2 are LNHDA and SQIVND (reference sequence). DNA of the CDR3: TGTGCCAGTAGCCGGGACAGGCCCTACGAGCAGTACTTC. The encoded protein is CASSRDRPYEQYF. Supplemented by reference TRBV19 and TRBJ2-7, the full variable domain reads DGGITQSPKYLFRKEGQNVTLSCEQNLNHDAMYWYRQDPGQGLRLIYYSQIVNDFQKGDIAEGYSVSREKKESFPLTVTSAQKNPTAFYLCASSRDRPYEQYFGPGTRLTVT.

J is TRBJ1-6 and V is TRBV7-3, with D maybe TRBD1 (5 bases). This CDR3 spans 15 amino acids. V lost 2 bases, J lost 9 bases, and 14 bases lay in between. Germline assignment: CDR1 SGHTA and CDR2 FQGTGA. As DNA, the CDR3 is TGTGCCAGCAGCTTATTCGGCAGGGATGGTTCACCCCTCCACTTT. Protein sequence: CASSLFGRDGSPLHF.

J is TRBJ2-3 and V is TRBV2, with D possibly TRBD2 on 6 matching bases. V dropped 5 bases and J dropped 0 bases, with 21 bases sitting between them. This CDR3 is built from 18 residues. Germline V gene data show CDR1 as SNHLY and CDR2 as FYNNEI. The CDR3 coding sequence is TGTGCCAGCAGTCAGAAGCCCGAAACTAGCCCCAGCACAGATACGCAGTATTTT. Residues: CASSQKPETSPSTDTQYF.

The chain is built from TRBV7-9 and TRBJ2-7; a weak D match, TRBD1 (5 bases). V was shortened by 5 bases and J by 2 bases, with 13 bases between the two germline ends. Germline V gene lookup returns CDR1 SEHNR and CDR2 FQNEAQ (reference sequence). This CDR3 region has 14 residues. The DNA of the CDR3 is TGTGCCAGCAGCACAAGGGGCAACGCCTACGAGCAGTACTTC. Its protein product is CASSTRGNAYEQYF. The whole variable domain, remainder taken from reference TRBV7-9 and TRBJ2-7, is DTGVSQNPRHKITKRGQNVTFRCDPISEHNRLYWYRQTLGQGPEFLTYFQNEAQLEKSRLLSDRFSAERPKGSFSTLEIQRTEQGDSAMYLCASSTRGNAYEQYFGPGTRLTVT.

This chain uses TRBV11-2 with TRBJ2-1, with TRBD2 matching over 15 bases. CDR1 SGHAT and CDR2 FQNNGV come from the germline V gene. This CDR3 is built from 16 residues. V trimming: 5 bases; J trimming: 4 bases; junction bases outside the gene matches: 3. CDR3 DNA sequence: TGTGCCAGCAGCCCTGGACTAGCGGGGGGGTACAATGAGCAGTTCTTC. Its protein is CASSPGLAGGYNEQFF.

The rearrangement links TRBV29-1 to TRBJ1-5; D is ambiguous. With 4 bases removed from V and 1 base from J, the gap between germline ends came to 11 bases. Germline V gene sequence: CDR1 SQVTM, CDR2 ANQGSEA. This CDR3 is built from 14 residues. CDR3 in DNA: TGCAGCGTTGGGTCCCCCGGGAGCAATCAGCCCCAGCATTTT. Amino acids: CSVGSPGSNQPQHF.

This sequence joins TRBV7-6 and TRBJ2-5; D might be TRBD1 (5 bases). The CDR3 length is 14 residues. Germline V gene sequence: CDR1 SGHVS, CDR2 FNYEAQ. V lost 5 bases and J lost 4, with 14 bases in between. The CDR3: CASSRQGLGETQYF. Written as DNA, the CDR3 is TGTGCCAGCAGCCGTCAGGGATTGGGAGAGACCCAGTACTTC.

This clone was seen more than once but under ten times. The V and J genes are TRBV6-4 and TRBJ2-7; D is unresolved. Per the germline V gene, CDR1 is MRHNA and CDR2 is SNTAGT. The germline V and J ends were trimmed by 10 bases and 2 bases, with 12 bases remaining between them. The CDR3 sequence is 12 residues long. CDR3 loop: CATVRFPYEQYF. CDR3 DNA sequence: TGTGCCACGGTTCGGTTCCCCTACGAGCAGTACTTC.

The chain uses TRBV9 and TRBJ2-5; 7 bases fit TRBD1. The CDR3 covers 14 residues. V gave up 4 bases and J gave up 7 bases; unmatched junction bases: 10. The germline CDR1 and CDR2 sequences are SGDLS and YYNGEE. The CDR3 is CASSTNRGEGTQYF. In nucleotides, the CDR3 is TGTGCCAGCAGCACTAACAGGGGCGAAGGGACCCAGTACTTC. The entire variable domain, with the rest obtained from reference TRBV9 and TRBJ2-5, is as follows: DSGVTQTPKHLITATGQRVTLRCSPRSGDLSVYWYQQSLDQGLQFLIQYYNGEERAKGNILERFSAQQFPDLHSELNLSSLELGDSALYFCASSTNRGEGTQYFGPGTRLLVL.

The CDR3 sequence is CASSPPLSSPLGQYTGELFF. The CDR3 nucleotides are TGTGCCAGCAGTCCGCCCTTATCATCCCCCCTGGGACAGTACACCGGGGAGCTGTTTTTT. The J gene is TRBJ2-2, the V gene TRBV7-7; 7 bases are a match to TRBD1. The germline CDR1 and CDR2 sequences are SSHAT and FNYEAQ (reference sequence). The trim removed 6 bases at V and 3 bases at J, leaving 22 bases unmatched. The CDR3 runs 20 residues.

As DNA, the CDR3 is TGCGCCAGCAGCTTGGGACAGGGGACCTATGGCTACACCTTC. Residues: CASSLGQGTYGYTF. This chain connects TRBV5-1 to TRBJ1-2; TRBD1 matches 8 bases. Germline CDR1 and CDR2: SGHRS and YFSETQ. Losses at the gene ends were 0 bases for V and 4 bases for J; bases not matched to a gene: 2. The CDR3 runs 14 residues.

This chain links TRBV6-5 with TRBJ2-3; the match to TRBD2 covers 9 bases. This CDR3 region has 15 residues. The J segment lost 2 bases and the V segment lost 7 bases, leaving 7 bases of the junction unmatched. Germline values: CDR1 MNHEY, CDR2 SVGAGI. The CDR3 protein is CASKERGALTDTQYF. CDR3 in DNA: TGTGCCAGCAAAGAGCGGGGGGCCCTCACAGATACGCAGTATTTT.

The rearrangement joins TRBV1 to TRBJ2-7; TRBD1 is the table's D call, not checked against the DNA. TRBV1 corresponds to a pseudogene. This CDR3 has 16 amino acids. This CDR3 reads CTSSQSTGTGAYEQYF. CDR3 nucleotide sequence: TGCACCAGCAGCCAATCGACCGGGACAGGGGCTTACGAGCAGTACTTC.

This chain connects TRBV9 to TRBJ2-3; 11 positions match TRBD2. The ends lost 4 bases at V and 5 bases at J; junction bases unmatched: 12. CDR3 size: 17 residues. Germline CDR1 SGDLS, CDR2 YYNGEE. As DNA, the CDR3 is TGTGCCAGCAGCCTCCGGTTAGCGGGGGGGCCAGGAGATACGCAGTATTTT. Translating gives CASSLRLAGGPGDTQYF.

The chain joins TRBV6-5 to TRBJ1-1; D perhaps matches TRBD1 (5 bases). V shed 4 bases and J shed 6 bases, with 9 bases lying between them. The length of the CDR3 is 12 residues. Germline assignment: CDR1 MNHEY and CDR2 SVGAGI. The CDR3 nucleotides read TGTGCCAGCAGTTTCCAGGGCGCTGAAGCTTTCTTT. Protein product: CASSFQGAEAFF.

V and J are TRBV7-9 and TRBJ1-6, with no clear D. Trimming pared 1 base from V and 8 bases from J, leaving 12 bases between. This CDR3 has 15 amino acids. Germline CDR1 reads SEHNR; CDR2 reads FQNEAQ (reference sequence). CDR3 sequence (DNA): TGTGCCAGCAGCTTAGTAGGCCCCGGGGATTCACCCCTCCACTTT. Its translation is CASSLVGPGDSPLHF.